This T cell receptor (beta chain) was documented in a study of T cells in Graves' hyperthyroidism and ophthalmopathy. General observations from the study: Most expanded thyroid clonotypes above 0.001 recurred in blood.

This clonotype was counted a few times. The antigen is undetermined. On the basis of clinical symptoms, serum thyroxine and TRAb, thyroid ultrasound and orbital computed tomography, diagnoses were made. TCR beta CDR3 sequences were amplified from RNA transcripts. HTBI primers were employed in a first-round RT-PCR of the TCR CDR3. TCRdb analysed the multiplex PCR reads with MiXCR anew, one entry per CDR3 protein. This table has more than 550,000 distinct CDR3 sequences, 15% to 20% appearing once. Germline V lookup: CDR1 MDHEN, CDR2 SYDVKM. The CDR3 runs to 11 residues. Trimming shortened V by 6 bases and J by 10 bases, and 10 bases separated the two germline ends.

Input material: blood. The sequence was obtained from a man aged 45-60 years with Graves' hyperthyroidism. V and J are TRBV28 and TRBJ2-1; D perhaps matches TRBD1 (6 bases). The CDR3 coding sequence is TGTGCCAGCAGGTACAGGGCCGAGCAGTTCTTC. This encodes CASRYRAEQFF.